These 17 T cell receptor beta chains originate from one sample sequenced in a study of cytomegalovirus exposure and HLA in healthy donors. Amplification used 60 Vbeta primers and 13 Jbeta primers. Libraries were prepared by immunoSEQ multiplex PCR; TCRdb keeps only in-frame clonotypes and omits some of them. The sample carries about 200,000 clones, roughly 80% recorded once. Sequences were obtained from PBMCs. These receptors all stem from a man aged 35-49 years in good health and CMV-seronegative.

The rearrangement links TRBV28 to TRBJ1-4; 10 bases align to TRBD1. The CDR3 length is 15 residues. Germline CDR1 reads MDHEN; CDR2 reads SYDVKM. Trimming took 3 bases from V and 7 from J; bases not matched to a gene: 5. The CDR3 DNA sequence: TGTGCCAGCAGTTTCTTGGGGACAGGGGTTGAAAAACTGTTTTTT. It is translated as CASSFLGTGVEKLFF.

V usage is TRBV18 and J usage is TRBJ2-7, with 8 bases lining up with TRBD1. Trimming at V came to 0 bases and at J to 2 bases, leaving 0 bases not matched to a gene. The CDR3 runs 14 residues. Germline lookup yields CDR1 KGHSH and CDR2 LQKENI. The CDR3 DNA reads as TGTGCCAGCTCACCACCGGGACAGGCCTACGAGCAGTACTTC. It yields the protein CASSPPGQAYEQYF.

The chain carries TRBV7-2 and TRBJ2-3; D uncertain. V gave up 1 base and J gave up 0 bases, with 8 bases separating them. The germline CDR1 and CDR2 sequences are SGHTA and FQGNSA. CDR3 length equals 15 residues. CDR3 sequence reads: CASSLGPASTDTQYF. In DNA form, the CDR3 reads TGTGCCAGCAGCTTAGGGCCCGCTAGCACAGATACGCAGTATTTT.

The chain employs TRBV2 and TRBJ1-6; D uncertain. Germline lookup yields CDR1 SNHLY and CDR2 FYNNEI. V lost 6 bases to trimming and J lost 0 bases, with 6 bases between them. The CDR3 extends over 14 amino acids. The DNA of the CDR3 is TGTGCCAGCAGCCTGAGCTCCTATAATTCACCCCTCCACTTT. Amino acid sequence: CASSLSSYNSPLHF.

The chain's CDR3 is CASSPGAGQGSYSYEQYF. The CDR3 DNA reads as TGTGCCAGCTCACCGGGGGCGGGACAGGGGTCCTACTCCTACGAGCAGTACTTC. The rearrangement links TRBV18 to TRBJ2-7; 10 bases line up with TRBD1. Germline CDR1 and CDR2: KGHSH and LQKENI. CDR3 length: 18 amino acids. With V trimmed by 3 bases and J by 0 bases, 11 bases remained unmatched.

The chain is built from TRBV5-1 and TRBJ1-4; D may be TRBD1 (6 bases). The CDR3 is 14 amino acids. V was trimmed by 6 bases and J by 7 bases, leaving 16 bases between them. CDR1 SGHRS and CDR2 YFSETQ come from the germline V gene. CDR3 protein: CASNPQGGGEKLFF. CDR3 DNA sequence: TGCGCCAGCAACCCTCAGGGAGGGGGTGAAAAACTGTTTTTT.

This CDR3 reads CASSRTPGLGGNEQFF. In DNA form, the CDR3 reads TGTGCCAGCAGCCGCACACCGGGACTAGGGGGCAATGAGCAGTTCTTC. The J gene is TRBJ2-1, the V gene TRBV5-6, with 8 bases lining up with TRBD2. J was trimmed by 6 bases and V by 4 bases; bases with no gene match: 12. Per germline, CDR1 SGHDT and CDR2 YYEEEE. The CDR3 contains 16 residues.

This clone was seen once. The chain employs TRBV7-2 and TRBJ2-5, with TRBD2 as a possible D gene (6 bases). Deletions cut 3 bases from V and 5 bases from J, with 16 bases between. The CDR3 is made up of 15 amino acids. CDR1 SGHTA and CDR2 FQGNSA come from the germline V gene. The CDR3 sequence: CASSLVVAGSETQYF. CDR3 nucleotides: TGTGCCAGCAGCTTGGTAGTCGCGGGGAGCGAGACCCAGTACTTC. Based on the CDR3 plus reference TRBV7-2 and TRBJ2-5, the full variable domain is GAGVSQSPSNKVTEKGKDVELRCDPISGHTALYWYRQSLGQGLEFLIYFQGNSAPDKSGLPSDRFSAERTGGSVSTLTIQRTQQEDSAVYLCASSLVVAGSETQYFGPGTRLLVL.

The rearrangement uses TRBV20-1 and TRBJ2-2, with unresolved D. Germline CDR1 and CDR2: DFQATT and SNEGSKA (reference sequence). This CDR3 region has 10 residues. With 7 bases removed from V and 6 bases from J, the gap between germline ends came to 6 bases. The CDR3 nucleotides read TGCAGTGTTCCGTCCGGGGAGCTGTTTTTT. It yields the protein CSVPSGELFF.

This chain joins TRBV27 and TRBJ2-3; 12 bases map to TRBD2. The CDR3 contains 14 residues. Germline V gene data show CDR1 as MNHEY and CDR2 as SMNVEV (reference sequence). Unmatched junction bases numbered 2, after V lost 5 bases and J lost 5 bases. In DNA, the CDR3 is TGTGCCAGCAGTCCGGGACTAGCGGGAGATACGCAGTATTTT. Residues: CASSPGLAGDTQYF.

V and J are TRBV7-9 and TRBJ2-1, with a possible D match to TRBD2 (6 bases). The CDR3 runs 13 residues. Germline loops: CDR1 SEHNR, CDR2 FQNEAQ (reference sequence). Trimming removed 8 bases at V and 3 bases at J, with 11 bases between. Written as DNA, the CDR3 is TGTGCCAGCCACAGGACTAACTACAATGAGCAGTTCTTC. Translation: CASHRTNYNEQFF.

The CDR3 DNA reads as TGTGCCGGTTATCACCTCGTAGCGGGAGAATCATCCGGGGAGCTGTTTTTT. Residues: CAGYHLVAGESSGELFF. The V and J genes are TRBV2 and TRBJ2-2, with 9 positions matching TRBD2. Germline CDR1 reads SNHLY; CDR2 reads FYNNEI. V lost 11 bases and J lost 6; bases outside the gene matches: 19. The CDR3 runs 17 residues.

As DNA, the CDR3 is TGTGCCAGCTCACCTGGTAGGACTAGCCTTTCAGGCGAGCAGTACTTC. Translation gives CASSPGRTSLSGEQYF. The chain links TRBV18 to TRBJ2-7; 8 bases are shared with TRBD2. This CDR3 is 16 amino acids long. Germline trimming cut 3 bases from V and 6 bases from J; bases unmatched to any gene: 13. CDR1 is KGHSH, CDR2 LQKENI, per germline.

This clone occurred once. V is TRBV6-6 and J is TRBJ1-5; 8 bases match TRBD1. Germline V gene lookup returns CDR1 MNHNY and CDR2 SVGAGI (reference sequence). The trim removed 0 bases at V and 6 bases at J, leaving 4 bases unmatched. This CDR3 is 15 amino acids long. In nucleotides, the CDR3 is TGTGCCAGCAGTTACTCGGACAGGGAGGCTCAGCCCCAGCATTTT. This codes for CASSYSDREAQPQHF.

A few counts support this clone. The chain combines TRBV6-6 with TRBJ1-5, with D maybe TRBD1 (6 bases). Germline CDR1 is MNHNY and CDR2 is SVGAGI (reference sequence). V dropped 5 bases and J dropped 5 bases, with 7 bases sitting between them. The CDR3 loop spans 12 amino acids. This CDR3 is CASSRQDQPQHF. The DNA of the CDR3 is TGTGCCAGCAGTCGACAGGATCAGCCCCAGCATTTT.

The V call is TRBV29-1, the J call TRBJ2-1; TRBD2 is a possible D gene (5 bases). The V and J ends lost 1 base and 0 bases respectively, with 13 bases between them. CDR3 length: 16 amino acids. Germline loops: CDR1 SQVTM, CDR2 ANQGSEA. The CDR3 region is CSVEVGLPYSYNEQFF. CDR3 coding DNA: TGCAGCGTTGAAGTAGGACTTCCCTACTCCTACAATGAGCAGTTCTTC.

The chain couples TRBV5-6 to TRBJ2-7; no clear D gene. V was clipped by 3 bases and J by 0 bases, with 10 bases between them. The CDR3 is 14 amino acids. Germline loops: CDR1 SGHDT, CDR2 YYEEEE. CDR3 nucleotides: TGTGCCAGCAGCTCTCTGAGAGTCTCCTACGAGCAGTACTTC. This gives the protein CASSSLRVSYEQYF.